Presented here are 5 T cell receptor beta chains from one specimen sequenced in a study of T cells in Graves' hyperthyroidism and ophthalmopathy. RNA transcripts yielded amplified TCR beta CDR3 regions. The TCR CDR3 was amplified in a first-round RT-PCR using the HTBI primer set. TCRdb re-analysed the multiplex PCR reads in MiXCR, keeping a single row per CDR3 protein. The sample consists of some 490,000 distinct CDR3 sequences, about 15% of them appearing once. The sample taken for sequencing was blood. Receptors originate from a woman in her thirties with Graves' ophthalmopathy.

This clonotype was seen repeatedly, ten times or more. V and J are TRBV18 and TRBJ1-1; D call uncertain. Trimming removed 0 bases at V and 6 bases at J, with 8 bases between. This CDR3 is built from 13 residues. CDR1 is KGHSH, CDR2 LQKENI, per germline. CDR3 residues: CASSPPQLPEAFF. The CDR3 nucleotides are TGTGCCAGCTCACCACCCCAACTCCCTGAAGCTTTCTTT.

The table lists this clonotype with a few counts. The genes are TRBV20-1 and TRBJ2-3; TRBD2 agrees at 9 bases. J lost 2 bases, V lost 5 bases, and 11 bases had no gene match. CDR1 is DFQATT, CDR2 SNEGSKA, per germline (reference sequence). There are 16 residues in the CDR3. CDR3 amino acids: CSAFPPGLAITDTQYF. In DNA form, the CDR3 reads TGCAGTGCTTTCCCCCCGGGACTAGCTATCACAGATACGCAGTATTTT.

This clonotype occurred once. The chain couples TRBV20-1 to TRBJ2-7; 10 bases are shared with TRBD2. The CDR3 length is 15 residues. After removal of 0 bases from V and 4 bases from J, the junction contained 6 bases not matched to a gene. Germline V gene data show CDR1 as DFQATT and CDR2 as SNEGSKA (reference sequence). CDR3 DNA: TGCAGTGCTAGAGAGAGGCCTAGCGGGAGTTACGAGCAGTACTTC. Its protein product is CSARERPSGSYEQYF.

The rearrangement uses TRBV19 and TRBJ1-1; 7 bases agree with TRBD1. Trimming cost V 6 bases and J 2 bases; bases outside gene matches: 6. The CDR3 is made up of 14 amino acids. Germline CDR1 is LNHDA and CDR2 is SQIVND (reference sequence). CDR3 in DNA: TGTGCCAGTAGGGTTAACAGGGGCAACACTGAAGCTTTCTTT. It encodes CASRVNRGNTEAFF. Filled out from reference TRBV19 and TRBJ1-1, the complete variable domain reads DGGITQSPKYLFRKEGQNVTLSCEQNLNHDAMYWYRQDPGQGLRLIYYSQIVNDFQKGDIAEGYSVSREKKESFPLTVTSAQKNPTAFYLCASRVNRGNTEAFFGQGTRLTVV.

The rearrangement links TRBV4-1 to TRBJ2-5; 7 nucleotides match TRBD1. CDR3 size: 16 residues. V was clipped by 1 base and J by 4 bases; unmatched bases: 9. Germline lookup yields CDR1 MGHRA and CDR2 YSYEKL. Here the CDR3 DNA reads TGCGCCAGCAGCCAAGGCCCTTCCACAGGGGCAGAGACCCAGTACTTC. Its protein product is CASSQGPSTGAETQYF.